This is a list of T cell receptor beta chains from one sample in a study of siplizumab effects on memory and regulatory T cells. The method was immunoSEQ multiplex PCR; TCRdb's version includes in-frame clones alone and lacks a portion of them. The sample has nearly 95,000 clones; roughly 94% are singletons. Sequences were obtained from non-Treg CD4+ T cells sorted from blood. Receptors were obtained from a human donor in good health. Each CDR3 is given with its conserved first and last residue. A D gene is named only where the DNA matches it firmly. Clone size is not always given. Where it is, it says once, few, many or a class for expanded clones.

clone size	D gene	V gene	J gene	CDR3 protein	CDR3 DNA
.	.	TRBV9	TRBJ1-1	CASSAIGVWAEAFF	TGTGCCAGCAGCGCGATAGGGGTTTGGGCTGAAGCTTTCTTT
.	.	TRBV7-2	TRBJ2-2	CASSSDSTGELFF	TGTGCCAGCAGCTCCGACTCCACCGGGGAGCTGTTTTTT
.	.	TRBV19	TRBJ2-2	CASSLATGYTGELFF	TGTGCCAGTAGCCTAGCGACAGGGTACACCGGGGAGCTGTTTTTT
.	.	TRBV28	TRBJ1-3	CASSSPERTAGNTIYF	TGTGCCAGCAGTTCGCCCGAGAGGACAGCTGGAAACACCATATATTTT
.	.	TRBV14	TRBJ1-1	CASSMRAARTEAFF	TGTGCCAGCAGCATGCGGGCGGCTCGGACTGAAGCTTTCTTT
once	.	TRBV30	TRBJ1-1	CAWNGFSEAFF	TGTGCCTGGAACGGGTTCTCTGAAGCTTTCTTT
.	TRBD2	TRBV27	TRBJ2-7	CASSREGQAGGGAYEQYF	TGTGCCAGCAGTCGGGAAGGGCAAGCGGGAGGGGGAGCCTACGAGCAGTACTTC
.	.	TRBV5-4	TRBJ1-2	CASSSPNGGYTF	TGTGCCAGCAGCTCGCCCAACGGTGGCTACACCTTC
.	.	TRBV2	TRBJ2-7	CASSMQGEAYEQYF	TGTGCCAGCAGTATGCAGGGAGAGGCCTACGAGCAGTACTTC
.	TRBD1	TRBV7-8	TRBJ2-7	CASSLHDRAALEQYF	TGTGCCAGCAGCTTACATGACAGGGCAGCACTCGAGCAGTACTTC
once	.	TRBV19	TRBJ2-3	CASSRNRDHFTDTQYF	TGTGCCAGTAGTCGCAACCGGGACCACTTCACAGATACGCAGTATTTT
.	.	TRBV10-3	TRBJ2-5	CAISDQETQYF	TGTGCCATCAGTGATCAGGAGACCCAGTACTTC
.	TRBD2	TRBV11-3	TRBJ2-7	CASSFRTSASYEQYF	TGTGCCAGCAGCTTCCGGACTAGCGCCTCCTACGAGCAGTACTTC
once	.	TRBV19	TRBJ1-5	CASSRGINQPQHF	TGTGCCAGTAGTCGAGGGATCAATCAGCCCCAGCATTTT
.	.	TRBV7-3	TRBJ2-7	CASSLSLAASYEQYF	TGTGCCAGCAGCTTAAGCCTAGCTGCTTCCTACGAGCAGTACTTC
.	.	TRBV29-1	TRBJ1-1	CSVVSSRTEAFF	TGCAGCGTTGTCTCTTCGAGGACTGAAGCTTTCTTT
once	TRBD2	TRBV9	TRBJ2-2	CASSVLPGTSGSFTGELFF	TGTGCCAGCAGCGTCCTTCCCGGGACTAGCGGGAGTTTCACCGGGGAGCTGTTTTTT
.	.	TRBV21-1	TRBJ2-5	CASSKPSLGETQYF	TGTGCCAGCAGCAAACCTAGCCTAGGAGAGACCCAGTACTTC
.	TRBD1	TRBV2	TRBJ1-5	CASSMGQGGQPQHF	TGTGCCAGCAGTATGGGACAGGGAGGTCAGCCCCAGCATTTT
.	.	TRBV28	TRBJ2-1	CASSQAGVYQFF	TGTGCCAGCAGTCAAGCAGGGGTCTACCAGTTCTTC
.	.	TRBV4-1	TRBJ2-5	CASSQVLGVQYF	TGCGCCAGCAGCCAAGTTTTGGGAGTCCAGTACTTC
once	TRBD1	TRBV5-1	TRBJ1-1	CASSLEDRVWNTEAFF	TGCGCCAGCAGCTTGGAGGACAGGGTATGGAACACTGAAGCTTTCTTT
few	.	TRBV18	TRBJ1-6	CASSPNQVENSPLHF	TGTGCCAGCTCACCTAACCAGGTCGAAAATTCACCCCTCCACTTT
.	.	TRBV5-6	TRBJ1-2	CASSLPSRANYGYTF	TGTGCCAGCAGCTTGCCAAGCCGGGCTAACTATGGCTACACCTTC
.	.	TRBV30	TRBJ1-3	CAWSKGLSSGNTIYF	TGTGCCTGGAGTAAGGGACTGTCTTCGGGAAACACCATATATTTT
.	.	TRBV29-1	TRBJ2-3	CSVDWSTTGYF	TGCAGCGTTGATTGGTCCACCACGGGGTATTTT
.	.	TRBV5-1	TRBJ2-1	CASSRGGSSYNEQFF	TGCGCCAGCAGCCGAGGGGGTAGCTCCTACAATGAGCAGTTCTTC
.	.	TRBV15	TRBJ2-5	CATSRDGTAFQETQYF	TGTGCCACCAGCAGAGATGGGACGGCCTTCCAAGAGACCCAGTACTTC
few	TRBD1	TRBV5-6	TRBJ2-6	CASSQGADGANVLTF	TGTGCCAGCAGCCAGGGGGCGGATGGGGCCAACGTCCTGACTTTC
.	.	TRBV6-5	TRBJ1-4	CASRKRVYANEKLFF	TGTGCCAGCAGAAAACGCGTCTACGCTAATGAAAAACTGTTTTTT
.	.	TRBV4-2	TRBJ1-4	CASSRVWSPNEKLFF	TGTGCCAGCAGCCGGGTTTGGTCGCCTAATGAAAAACTGTTTTTT